A single sample gave rise to the 18 T cell receptor beta chains below, sequenced in a study of T cells after yellow fever vaccination. TCRdb analysed the 5' RACE reads with MiXCR anew, one entry per CDR3 protein. The sample has about 200,000 distinct CDR3 sequences, about 3% seen once. This material consisted of CD4+ T cells sorted from PBMCs, taken 10 days after the yellow fever booster vaccination. These receptors were collected from a man aged 18 to 30 who received the YFV17D yellow fever vaccine.

The sample holds a few counts of this clonotype. This chain connects TRBV5-1 to TRBJ2-2, with D possibly being TRBD1 (5 bases). Per germline, CDR1 SGHRS and CDR2 YFSETQ. V lost 3 bases, J lost 0 bases, and 9 bases lay in between. The CDR3 runs to 15 residues. CDR3 nucleotide sequence: TGCGCCAGCAGCTCAGGACACACGAACACCGGGGAGCTGTTTTTT. The encoded protein is CASSSGHTNTGELFF.

This clonotype was seen ten or more times. V gene TRBV6-5 combines with J gene TRBJ1-3; D is unclear. The CDR3 runs 15 residues. V lost 4 bases and J 0 bases, leaving 10 bases between the germline ends. In germline, CDR1 is MNHEY, CDR2 SVGAGI. The CDR3 nucleotides read TGTGCCAGCAGTTCACGACGGCTCTCTGGAAACACCATATATTTT. As protein: CASSSRRLSGNTIYF.

This clonotype showed up many times. The chain uses TRBV7-3 and TRBJ2-2; possibly TRBD2 for D (6 bases). The CDR3 totals 15 residues. V was clipped by 5 bases and J by 5 bases, with 15 bases between them. Looked up from germline, CDR1 is SGHTA and CDR2 is FQGTGA. The CDR3: CASSPDAGRTGELFF. The DNA for the CDR3 is TGTGCCAGCAGCCCCGACGCGGGGCGGACCGGGGAGCTGTTTTTT.

This clonotype was observed at least ten times. The gene calls are TRBV6-2 or TRBV6-3 and TRBJ2-2; TRBD1 matches at 7 bases. The germline CDR1 and CDR2 sequences are MNHEY and SVGEGT. V shed 4 bases and J 5 bases; nucleotides not matched to a gene: 7. The length of the CDR3 is 15 residues. The CDR3 protein is CASSSGTVKTGELFF. CDR3 DNA sequence: TGTGCCAGCAGTTCCGGGACAGTAAAAACCGGGGAGCTGTTTTTT.

V is TRBV5-1 and J is TRBJ2-3; TRBD2 matches 7 bases. The CDR3 extends over 16 amino acids. The J segment lost 2 bases and the V segment lost 3 bases, leaving 9 bases of the junction unmatched. Germline CDR1 and CDR2: SGHRS and YFSETQ. CDR3 in DNA: TGCGCCAGCAGCTCCCCGGATCTAGCGGTCACAGATACGCAGTATTTT. It translates to CASSSPDLAVTDTQYF.

The V gene is TRBV5-1, the J gene TRBJ1-1; the match to TRBD1 covers 12 bases. The germline V gene encodes CDR1 SGHRS and CDR2 YFSETQ. The CDR3 has 15 residues. The ends lost 4 bases at V and 7 bases at J; junction bases unmatched: 8. The CDR3 loop reads CASSTGQGAVVEAFF. The CDR3 nucleotides read TGCGCCAGCAGCACGGGACAGGGGGCGGTGGTTGAAGCTTTCTTT.

The rearrangement joins TRBV5-5 to TRBJ2-3; TRBD1 matches 8 bases. The CDR3 extends over 15 amino acids. The V segment lost 4 bases and the J segment 5 bases; nucleotides outside the gene matches: 9. The germline CDR1 and CDR2 sequences are SGHKS and YYEKEE (reference sequence). The DNA for the CDR3 is TGTGCCAGCAGCCCCGACAGGGGATCGATAGATACGCAGTATTTT. As protein: CASSPDRGSIDTQYF.

This clonotype was detected many times. The J gene is TRBJ1-6, the V gene TRBV5-1, with D possibly TRBD1 on 5 matching bases. V gave up 4 bases and J gave up 8 bases, with 16 bases separating them. CDR3 length: 15 amino acids. Germline V gene data show CDR1 as SGHRS and CDR2 as YFSETQ. CDR3 nucleotides: TGCGCCAGCAGCCCGGACGCAGGGAGGTATTCACCCCTCCACTTT. Residues: CASSPDAGRYSPLHF.

This clonotype was observed many times. The V call is TRBV7-3, the J call TRBJ2-2; D is uncertain. CDR1 SGHTA and CDR2 FQGTGA come from the germline V gene. V dropped 6 bases and J dropped 1 base, with 9 bases sitting between them. This CDR3 comprises 14 residues. Here the CDR3 DNA reads TGTGCCAGCAGGGGTCCTTGGAACACCGGGGAGCTGTTTTTT. Amino acid sequence: CASRGPWNTGELFF.

This clonotype showed up many times. The gene calls are TRBV11-2 and TRBJ2-1; weak D call: TRBD2 (5 bases). Looked up from germline, CDR1 is SGHAT and CDR2 is FQNNGV. CDR3 length equals 12 residues. V was shortened by 0 bases and J by 13 bases, with 10 bases between the two germline ends. CDR3 region: CASSLESGGQFF. The CDR3 DNA reads TGTGCCAGCAGCTTAGAAAGCGGTGGTCAGTTCTTC.

This clonotype was detected only a few times. This chain links TRBV3-1 with TRBJ1-5; TRBD1 might be the D (6 bases). Trimming stripped 0 bases from V and 8 bases from J, with 20 bases between. Germline CDR1 reads LGHDT; CDR2 reads YNNKEL (reference sequence). CDR3 length: 17 amino acids. In DNA, the CDR3 is TGTGCCAGCAGCCAAGAATCGGGGGGCGTACGGGTAGAGCCCCAGCATTTT. Translated, it gives CASSQESGGVRVEPQHF.

In this sample, this clonotype turned up many times. The CDR3 bases are TGTGCCAGCAGCCCCTGGGGCTTTCAAGAGACCCAGTACTTC. Protein sequence: CASSPWGFQETQYF. The chain links TRBV7-2 to TRBJ2-5; D possibly corresponds to TRBD1 (5 bases). This CDR3 is built from 14 residues. CDR1 SGHTA and CDR2 FQGNSA come from the germline V gene. Trimming left V 5 bases short and J 2 bases short, with 12 bases between.

V gene TRBV12-3 or TRBV12-4 combines with J gene TRBJ1-5; D not resolved. This CDR3 spans 14 amino acids. V lost 6 bases to trimming and J lost 0 bases, with 9 bases between them. The CDR3 DNA is TGTGCCAGCAGATGGGGTAATAGCAATCAGCCCCAGCATTTT. Its translation: CASRWGNSNQPQHF.

The chain uses TRBV7-2 and TRBJ1-1, with D unresolved. Germline V gene sequence: CDR1 SGHTA, CDR2 FQGNSA. This CDR3 is built from 14 residues. Trimming took 5 bases from V and 1 from J, leaving 11 bases between them. The CDR3 here is CASSADRQNTEAFF. The CDR3 DNA sequence: TGTGCCAGCAGCGCCGACCGACAGAACACTGAAGCTTTCTTT.

This chain links TRBV3-1 with TRBJ2-5; D possibly uses TRBD1 or TRBD2 (5 bases each). The V gene lost 4 bases and the J gene lost 5 bases, with 14 bases spanning the gap. In germline, CDR1 is LGHDT, CDR2 YNNKEL (reference sequence). CDR3 length equals 14 residues. In DNA form, the CDR3 reads TGTGCCAGCAGCCCATGGGAAGGGGACGAGACCCAGTACTTC. Translating gives CASSPWEGDETQYF.

In this sample, this clonotype turned up many times. The chain is built from TRBV6-2 or TRBV6-3 and TRBJ1-5, with D tentatively TRBD1 (6 bases). Germline CDR1 reads MNHEY; CDR2 reads SVGEGT. CDR3 length equals 14 residues. Trimming left V 6 bases short and J 7 bases short, with 16 bases between. This CDR3 is CASRSQGFRQPQHF. The CDR3 coding sequence is TGTGCCAGCAGGAGCCAGGGGTTTAGGCAGCCCCAGCATTTT.

This clonotype has a handful of counts. The rearrangement uses TRBV4-1 and TRBJ1-2; D call uncertain. Germline CDR1 MGHRA, CDR2 YSYEKL. Trimming took 0 bases from V and 5 from J, leaving 10 bases between them. CDR3 size: 14 residues. CDR3 sequence reads: CASSQDRGKYGYTF. The CDR3 bases are TGCGCCAGCAGCCAAGATCGAGGGAAGTATGGCTACACCTTC.

This clonotype was found many times. The chain couples TRBV20-1 to TRBJ2-3; no clear D. The CDR3 extends over 10 amino acids. V lost 5 bases, J lost 5 bases, and 5 bases lay in between. In germline, CDR1 is DFQATT, CDR2 SNEGSKA (reference sequence). The DNA of the CDR3 is TGCAGTGCTCGAGGAGATACGCAGTATTTT. Amino acids: CSARGDTQYF.